The 30 T cell receptor beta chains reported below all come from one sample, sequenced in a study of IL-17A CD8 T cells in psoriatic arthritis synovium. Generated by immunoSEQ multiplex PCR, the TCRdb table keeps only in-frame clones and is missing some. The sample records about 2,000 clones, approximately 69% being singletons. The synovial fluid came from psoriatic arthritis joints with active inflammation. Sequencing was performed on memory CD8+ T cells from synovial fluid. Indicated subset: bulk memory CD8+ T cells (CD45RA-CD27+/- and CD45RA+CD27-). The receptor set was obtained from a human donor with psoriatic arthritis.

This clone was recorded only once. The chain is built from TRBV5-6 and TRBJ2-7, with 10 bases aligning to TRBD2. With 4 bases clipped from V and 2 bases from J, the junction kept 6 bases outside the gene matches. CDR3 length: 15 amino acids. The V gene's germline CDR1 is SGHDT and CDR2 YYEEEE. The DNA for the CDR3 is TGTGCCAGCAGCACTGGACTAGCGGAGACCTACGAGCAGTACTTC. Translating gives CASSTGLAETYEQYF.

V gene TRBV12-5 combines with J gene TRBJ2-7, with a weak D call TRBD1 (5 bases). The CDR3 has 13 amino acids. Germline CDR1 reads LGHNT; CDR2 reads FRNRAP. Trimming took off 6 bases at V and 6 bases at J, with 15 bases between the two ends. For the CDR3, the DNA is TGTGCTAGTGGATCCTTGGGTAGGGGCGAGCAGTACTTC. Its translation: CASGSLGRGEQYF.

This clone was counted only a few times. The rearrangement uses TRBV5-6 and TRBJ1-2; a possible D gene is TRBD1 (6 bases). The ends were cut back, 2 bases at V and 5 bases at J, with 16 bases in the middle. CDR1 SGHDT and CDR2 YYEEEE come from the germline V gene. The CDR3 spans 15 residues. CDR3 in amino acids: CASSFGDNAWYGYTF. In DNA, the CDR3 is TGTGCCAGCAGCTTTGGGGACAACGCTTGGTATGGCTACACCTTC.

V gene TRBV6-1 combines with J gene TRBJ1-5; perhaps TRBD1 as D (6 bases). This CDR3 spans 14 amino acids. The V gene lost 3 bases and the J gene lost 4 bases, with 10 bases spanning the gap. CDR1 and CDR2 (germline): MNHNS, SASEGT. CDR3 region: CASSDSDRNQPQHF. Written as DNA, the CDR3 is TGTGCCAGCAGTGATTCGGACAGAAATCAGCCCCAGCATTTT.

V is TRBV28 and J is TRBJ1-5; D may be TRBD1 (5 bases). The CDR3 is 15 amino acids. V dropped 5 bases and J dropped 2 bases, with 13 bases sitting between them. Germline CDR1 is MDHEN and CDR2 is SYDVKM. CDR3 protein: CASSLYGGGNQPQHF. The DNA of the CDR3 is TGTGCCAGCAGTCTTTACGGGGGAGGCAATCAGCCCCAGCATTTT.

Note on this clone: This specimen includes other DNA sequences encoding the same CDR3. The CDR3, as DNA: TGTGCCAGCAGCTTAGGGCAGGGTCCATCCTACGAGCAGTACTTC. It encodes CASSLGQGPSYEQYF. The chain combines TRBV7-8 with TRBJ2-7, with a possible D match to TRBD1 (5 bases). Germline values: CDR1 SGHVS, CDR2 FQNEAQ. The V end lost 1 base, the J end lost 1 base, and 11 bases lay between the germline ends. CDR3 size: 15 residues.

The chain recombines TRBV29-1 with TRBJ2-7; D unresolved. The V and J ends lost 6 bases and 0 bases respectively, with 12 bases between them. The germline gives CDR1 SQVTM, CDR2 ANQGSEA. The CDR3 has 13 amino acids. CDR3 in amino acids: CSVRPLSSYEQYF. The CDR3 DNA is TGCAGCGTGCGACCCCTGAGCTCCTACGAGCAGTACTTC.

This chain uses TRBV16 with TRBJ2-1, with a weak D call TRBD2 (6 bases). The CDR3 spans 14 residues. Germline-derived CDR1 and CDR2 are KGHSY and FQNENV. Trimming stripped 0 bases from V and 9 bases from J, with 12 bases between. The chain's CDR3 is CASSQSTGEAEQFF. DNA of the CDR3: TGTGCCAGCAGCCAATCAACCGGGGAGGCTGAGCAGTTCTTC.

This clone appeared once. The chain is built from TRBV27 and TRBJ1-5; D is unclear. CDR3 length equals 15 residues. V was shortened by 3 bases and J by 7 bases, with 16 bases between the two germline ends. From germline, CDR1 is MNHEY and CDR2 SMNVEV (reference sequence). The CDR3 bases are TGTGCCAGCAGTTTGGGCGGGATCCTTGGGCAGCCCCAGCATTTT. Its protein product is CASSLGGILGQPQHF.

This clone was observed a handful of times. V and J are TRBV9 and TRBJ2-1, with TRBD2 matching 11 bases. J gave up 0 bases and V 3 bases, and 2 bases lay outside the gene matches. The germline V gene has CDR1 SGDLS and CDR2 YYNGEE. The CDR3 contains 16 residues. The DNA for the CDR3 is TGTGCCAGCAGCGGTAGCGGGGGGGCCTCCTACAATGAGCAGTTCTTC. Translating it yields CASSGSGGASYNEQFF.

The gene calls are TRBV7-2 and TRBJ2-1, with no clear D. V dropped 2 bases and J dropped 10 bases, with 9 bases sitting between them. Germline V CDR1 and CDR2: SGHTA, FQGNSA. The CDR3 contains 12 residues. CDR3 coding DNA: TGTGCCAGCAGCTTATTCGGGTGGGAGCAGTTCTTC. Translated, it gives CASSLFGWEQFF.

This clone was seen more than once but under ten times. The chain has TRBV18 and TRBJ1-2; a possible D gene is TRBD1 (6 bases). V was trimmed by 5 bases and J by 6 bases, leaving 16 bases between them. Germline CDR1 and CDR2: KGHSH and LQKENI. The CDR3 is 14 residues long. CDR3 sequence: CASSGPGDVDGYTF. Here the CDR3 DNA reads TGTGCCAGCTCAGGCCCAGGGGACGTTGATGGCTACACCTTC.

This chain connects TRBV29-1 to TRBJ1-1, with unresolved D. Between the trimmed V and J ends, which lost 0 bases and 0 bases, there was a span of 11 bases. This CDR3 is built from 15 residues. CDR1 is SQVTM, CDR2 ANQGSEA, per germline. DNA of the CDR3: TGCAGCGTTGAAGATAGCGCCACCCTGAACACTGAAGCTTTCTTT. Protein: CSVEDSATLNTEAFF.

Turning to this clone: One end of the junction is discordant with germline, which a read error may explain. V usage is TRBV5-8 and J usage is TRBJ1-1; D may be TRBD1 (5 bases). CDR1 SGHTS and CDR2 YDEGEE come from the germline V gene. The CDR3 totals 15 residues. CDR3 DNA: TGCGCCAGCAGCCAAGATGGAGTCAGACAGAATGAAGCTTTCTTT. Protein product: CASSQDGVRQNEAFF.

This chain connects TRBV7-9 to TRBJ2-5; D is possibly TRBD2 (6 bases). Germline values: CDR1 SEHNR, CDR2 FQNEAQ (reference sequence). CDR3 length equals 15 residues. The V end lost 5 bases, the J end lost 5 bases, and 18 bases lay between the germline ends. The CDR3 DNA is TGTGCCAGCAGCCGGGACTCCCCGGGGGTGGAGACCCAGTACTTC. Translating it yields CASSRDSPGVETQYF. The variable domain in full, with the rest retrieved from reference TRBV7-9 and TRBJ2-5, is DTGVSQNPRHKITKRGQNVTFRCDPISEHNRLYWYRQTLGQGPEFLTYFQNEAQLEKSRLLSDRFSAERPKGSFSTLEIQRTEQGDSAMYLCASSRDSPGVETQYFGPGTRLLVL.

V is TRBV27 and J is TRBJ2-1, with 9 bases identical to TRBD1. Germline lookup yields CDR1 MNHEY and CDR2 SMNVEV (reference sequence). This CDR3 is 12 amino acids long. The V and J ends lost 6 bases and 6 bases, in that order; junction bases with no gene match: 0. The CDR3 DNA reads TGTGCCAGCAGGACAGGGGGCAATGAGCAGTTCTTC. It codes for CASRTGGNEQFF.

The chain links TRBV11-3 to TRBJ2-1; either TRBD1 or TRBD2 may fit D (5 bases each). Trimming took off 5 bases at V and 10 bases at J, with 12 bases between the two ends. The germline V gene encodes CDR1 SGHNT and CDR2 YENEEA. This CDR3 spans 12 amino acids. The CDR3 sequence: CASSQWGSEQFF. The DNA of the CDR3 is TGTGCCAGCAGCCAGTGGGGGAGCGAGCAGTTCTTC.

V usage is TRBV10-2 and J usage is TRBJ1-5, with TRBD1 as a possible D gene (5 bases). Germline lookup yields CDR1 WSHSY and CDR2 SAAADI. Trimming left V 4 bases short and J 2 bases short, with 12 bases between. The length of the CDR3 is 15 residues. CDR3: CASSGRQSGNQPQHF. Written as DNA, the CDR3 is TGCGCCAGCAGTGGTCGACAGTCGGGCAATCAGCCCCAGCATTTT.

The genes are TRBV5-1 and TRBJ2-7; perhaps TRBD2 as D (5 bases). The length of the CDR3 is 14 residues. Germline CDR1 and CDR2: SGHRS and YFSETQ. Trimming cost V 4 bases and J 0 bases, with 11 bases left between them. DNA of the CDR3: TGCGCCAGCAGCCCATTTACTAGCTCCTACGAGCAGTACTTC. Protein: CASSPFTSSYEQYF.

The chain joins TRBV9 to TRBJ2-6; D is possibly TRBD2 (5 bases). V gave up 2 bases and J gave up 2 bases, with 5 bases separating them. The CDR3 has 14 amino acids. Germline V gene sequence: CDR1 SGDLS, CDR2 YYNGEE. CDR3 DNA: TGTGCCAGCAGCGTCGGGGCTGGGGCCAACGTCCTGACTTTC. Residues: CASSVGAGANVLTF.

This clone has only a few counts. This chain links TRBV6-5 with TRBJ2-5; TRBD2 matches 10 bases. The CDR3 contains 15 residues. CDR1 MNHEY and CDR2 SVGAGI come from the germline V gene. The V gene end was trimmed by 3 bases and the J gene end by 10 bases; junction bases not matched to a gene: 11. The CDR3 nucleotides are TGTGCCAGCAGTTATCAAGCGGGGGGGCCCGGGAGCCAGTACTTC. It yields the protein CASSYQAGGPGSQYF.

This clone qualifies as large (0.1 to 1%). The V call is TRBV2, the J call TRBJ1-2; D gene unclear. The V end lost 1 base, the J end lost 1 base, and 4 bases lay between the germline ends. The CDR3 totals 13 residues. Germline V gene lookup returns CDR1 SNHLY and CDR2 FYNNEI. The CDR3 loop reads CASSEVHNYGYTF. The CDR3 region has the DNA TGTGCCAGCAGTGAAGTTCATAACTATGGCTACACCTTC.

The V gene is TRBV7-9, the J gene TRBJ1-2, with 7 bases matching TRBD1. Per germline, CDR1 SEHNR and CDR2 FQNEAQ (reference sequence). This CDR3 is built from 15 residues. J gave up 2 bases and V 2 bases, and 5 bases lay outside the gene matches. In nucleotides, the CDR3 is TGTGCCAGCAGCTTAACAGGGGCCGTAAACTATGGCTACACCTTC. This codes for CASSLTGAVNYGYTF. The complete variable domain, with remaining parts taken from reference TRBV7-9 and TRBJ1-2, reads DTGVSQNPRHKITKRGQNVTFRCDPISEHNRLYWYRQTLGQGPEFLTYFQNEAQLEKSRLLSDRFSAERPKGSFSTLEIQRTEQGDSAMYLCASSLTGAVNYGYTFGSGTRLTVV.

V usage is TRBV19 and J usage is TRBJ1-5; D is unresolved. V was trimmed by 5 bases and J by 6 bases, leaving 8 bases between them. The CDR3 covers 12 residues. Germline V lookup: CDR1 LNHDA, CDR2 SQIVND (reference sequence). CDR3 amino acids: CASSLGFQPQHF. The CDR3 coding sequence is TGTGCCAGTAGTCTCGGATTTCAGCCCCAGCATTTT.

By sample share, this clone is large (0.1 to 1%). Other nucleotide sequences from this sample produce the same CDR3. The V gene is TRBV27, the J gene TRBJ1-1; TRBD1 might be the D (6 bases). CDR3 size: 13 residues. V was trimmed by 3 bases and J by 4 bases, leaving 9 bases between them. In germline, CDR1 is MNHEY, CDR2 SMNVEV (reference sequence). The DNA of the CDR3 is TGTGCCAGCAGTTTGGTAGGGGGCACTGAAGCTTTCTTT. Its protein product is CASSLVGGTEAFF.

In DNA form, the CDR3 reads TGTGCCAGCTTCAGAGCGGGAGGGAGGGCAGATACGCAGTATTTT. Translated: CASFRAGGRADTQYF. This chain connects TRBV28 to TRBJ2-3, with 10 bases fitting TRBD2. The CDR3 spans 15 residues. After removal of 8 bases from V and 4 bases from J, the junction contained 9 bases not matched to a gene. The germline gives CDR1 MDHEN, CDR2 SYDVKM.

The chain combines TRBV6-9 with TRBJ1-2; TRBD1 agrees at 10 bases. The ends lost 6 bases at V and 4 bases at J; junction bases unmatched: 8. Germline-derived CDR1 and CDR2 are MNHGY and SVAAGI. The CDR3 covers 15 residues. The CDR3: CASRAGQGGGYGYTF. CDR3 sequence (DNA): TGTGCCAGCAGGGCTGGACAGGGGGGTGGCTATGGCTACACCTTC.

The V and J genes are TRBV10-2 and TRBJ1-2; no definite D call. The CDR3 covers 12 residues. Germline CDR1 reads WSHSY; CDR2 reads SAAADI. V dropped 3 bases and J dropped 2 bases, with 4 bases sitting between them. CDR3 residues: CASSDGNYGYTF. In nucleotides, the CDR3 is TGCGCCAGCAGTGACGGAAACTATGGCTACACCTTC.

V gene TRBV5-1 combines with J gene TRBJ2-7; D is perhaps TRBD2 (5 bases). Germline CDR1 is SGHRS and CDR2 is YFSETQ. The CDR3 covers 12 residues. Trimming removed 0 bases from V and 7 bases from J, with 8 bases in between. The CDR3 DNA reads as TGCGCCAGCAGCTTGGTCGGGGAAGAGCAGTACTTC. Amino acids: CASSLVGEEQYF.

This clone is judged large (0.1 to 1%). The chain carries TRBV29-1 and TRBJ1-2; TRBD1 is a possible D gene (6 bases). The CDR3 length is 17 residues. The V and J ends lost 4 bases and 0 bases respectively, with 21 bases between them. The germline V gene encodes CDR1 SQVTM and CDR2 ANQGSEA. DNA for the CDR3: TGCAGCGTTGGCCCGACAGGTGATAGCGTCACTAACTATGGCTACACCTTC. Translating it yields CSVGPTGDSVTNYGYTF.